These 29 T cell receptor beta chains originate from one sample sequenced in a study of shared clonotypes between healthy human individuals. The repertoire was sequenced with immunoSEQ multiplex PCR; TCRdb's copy has only in-frame clones and lacks some. The data show some 480,000 clones, around 80% seen once. The source material was PBMCs. These receptors originate from a woman in her thirties or forties in good health. Some clones in this sample may be carry-over from other donors' samples.

The J gene is TRBJ2-3, the V gene TRBV27; perhaps TRBD2 as D (7 bases). Germline V gene lookup returns CDR1 MNHEY and CDR2 SMNVEV (reference sequence). CDR3 size: 16 residues. The V end lost 7 bases, the J end lost 4 bases, and 21 bases lay between the germline ends. CDR3 loop: CASMDPKGGAADTQYF. CDR3 sequence (DNA): TGTGCCAGCATGGATCCCAAAGGGGGGGCCGCAGATACGCAGTATTTT.

V is TRBV6-6 and J is TRBJ1-5; a possible D gene is TRBD1 (6 bases). Germline V gives CDR1 MNHNY, CDR2 SVGAGI (reference sequence). Trimming shortened V by 0 bases and J by 3 bases, and 12 bases separated the two germline ends. The CDR3 runs to 16 residues. CDR3: CASSYSNRAYNQPQHF. The DNA for the CDR3 is TGTGCCAGCAGTTACTCGAACAGGGCGTACAATCAGCCCCAGCATTTT.

The gene calls are TRBV30 and TRBJ1-2; 7 nucleotides match TRBD1. This CDR3 contains 15 residues. The V gene end was trimmed by 3 bases and the J gene end by 5 bases; junction bases not matched to a gene: 12. Germline loops: CDR1 GTSNPN, CDR2 SVGIG (reference sequence). The CDR3 DNA reads as TGTGCCTGGAGGGGTACTCCGGGACAGCAGTATGGCTACACCTTC. It translates to CAWRGTPGQQYGYTF.

Only one count was recorded for this clone. The V and J genes are TRBV27 and TRBJ1-1, with D hard to call. This CDR3 comprises 14 residues. CDR1 MNHEY and CDR2 SMNVEV come from the germline V gene (reference sequence). Trimming cost V 6 bases and J 0 bases, with 11 bases left between them. CDR3 nucleotides: TGTGCCAGCAGAAGGACTGACATGAACACTGAAGCTTTCTTT. Amino acid sequence: CASRRTDMNTEAFF.

The chain uses TRBV18 and TRBJ2-3; either TRBD1 or TRBD2 may fit D (5 bases each). The CDR3 runs 16 residues. Trimming left V 2 bases short and J 7 bases short, with 19 bases between. Germline CDR1 reads KGHSH; CDR2 reads LQKENI. The CDR3 is CASSPSGGRGAYTQYF. In DNA form, the CDR3 reads TGTGCCAGCTCACCATCGGGTGGGAGAGGGGCATATACGCAGTATTTT. Complete variable domain (other parts from reference TRBV18 and TRBJ2-3): NAGVMQNPRHLVRRRGQEARLRCSPMKGHSHVYWYRQLPEEGLKFMVYLQKENIIDESGMPKERFSAEFPKEGPSILRIQQVVRGDSAAYFCASSPSGGRGAYTQYFGPGTRLTVL.

This chain uses TRBV10-3 with TRBJ2-2; D might be TRBD1 (5 bases). V gave up 4 bases and J gave up 5 bases, with 14 bases separating them. The CDR3 is 15 amino acids. The germline CDR1 and CDR2 sequences are ENHRY and SYGVKD. The CDR3 sequence is CAISVKGMGTGELFF. DNA for the CDR3: TGTGCCATCAGTGTTAAGGGGATGGGAACCGGGGAGCTGTTTTTT.

This chain uses TRBV5-1 with TRBJ2-1, with a tentative D call TRBD2 (6 bases). CDR1 SGHRS and CDR2 YFSETQ come from the germline V gene. Trimming took off 4 bases at V and 8 bases at J, with 19 bases between the two ends. There are 15 residues in the CDR3. In DNA, the CDR3 is TGCGCCAGCAGCCGGGGCGGGACTCCGGGGGATGAGCAGTTCTTC. Translation: CASSRGGTPGDEQFF.

This sequence joins TRBV19 and TRBJ2-2; TRBD2 agrees at 14 bases. This CDR3 is built from 18 residues. V was clipped by 1 base and J by 3 bases; unmatched bases: 4. Germline V gene data show CDR1 as LNHDA and CDR2 as SQIVND (reference sequence). Here the CDR3 reads CASSIGLAGGADTGELFF. The CDR3 DNA reads as TGTGCCAGTAGTATAGGACTAGCGGGAGGGGCTGACACCGGGGAGCTGTTTTTT.

DNA for the CDR3: TGTGCCATCAGTGAGTCGGGGGAGGCTTTTGGTCAGCCCCAGCATTTT. This gives the protein CAISESGEAFGQPQHF. The rearrangement uses TRBV10-3 and TRBJ1-5, with D possibly matching TRBD1 (5 bases). Germline-derived CDR1 and CDR2 are ENHRY and SYGVKD. The CDR3 extends over 16 amino acids. Trimming took 0 bases from V and 6 from J, leaving 15 bases between them.

The chain employs TRBV7-9 and TRBJ2-1; 7 nucleotides agree with TRBD2. The CDR3 extends over 15 amino acids. CDR1 is SEHNR and CDR2 is FQNEAQ in the germline V gene (reference sequence). V lost 3 bases to trimming and J lost 6 bases; unmatched junction nucleotides: 8. The CDR3 DNA is TGTGCCAGCAGCTTGGGACTACCTGTTCCCAATGAGCAGTTCTTC. It translates to CASSLGLPVPNEQFF.

The chain couples TRBV5-1 to TRBJ1-5; D not certain. V was clipped by 5 bases and J by 0 bases, with 12 bases between them. The germline CDR1 and CDR2 sequences are SGHRS and YFSETQ. CDR3 length: 15 amino acids. The CDR3: CASRAGGDSNQPQHF. CDR3 coding DNA: TGCGCCAGCAGAGCAGGCGGCGATAGCAATCAGCCCCAGCATTTT.

A note on this clone: At one boundary the junction diverges from the germline segment, which might be a read error. The chain recombines TRBV7-7 with TRBJ2-3, with D possibly TRBD1 on 7 matching bases. This CDR3 has 14 residues. In germline, CDR1 is SSHAT, CDR2 FNYEAQ (reference sequence). The CDR3 nucleotides read TGTGCTAGCAGCTTTAGGCCAGGGGGGGATACGCAGTATTTT. Translation gives CASSFRPGGDTQYF.

This rearrangement joins TRBV1 to TRBJ2-2; the table's D call, TRBD2, has no DNA check behind it. TRBV1 is a documented pseudogene. The CDR3 contains 22 residues. CDR3 in amino acids: CTSSQDMGTSGILVVNTGELFF. The CDR3, as DNA: TGCACCAGCAGCCAAGATATGGGGACTAGCGGGATTCTAGTTGTTAACACCGGGGAGCTGTTTTTT.

The chain is built from TRBV18 and TRBJ2-7; 8 bases align to TRBD1. V gave up 3 bases and J gave up 3 bases; unmatched junction bases: 7. This CDR3 has 15 residues. Germline V lookup: CDR1 KGHSH, CDR2 LQKENI. The CDR3, as DNA: TGTGCCAGCTCACCCTCGGGACAGGCGGGCTACGAGCAGTACTTC. Protein: CASSPSGQAGYEQYF.

The chain recombines TRBV7-8 with TRBJ2-3; 11 bases fit TRBD2. CDR3 length: 15 residues. Germline V gives CDR1 SGHVS, CDR2 FQNEAQ. Trimming took 4 bases from V and 1 from J; bases not matched to a gene: 1. CDR3 sequence reads: CASSSGLAGTDTQYF. For the CDR3, the DNA is TGTGCCAGCAGCTCGGGACTAGCGGGCACAGATACGCAGTATTTT.

V is TRBV27 and J is TRBJ2-3; 8 bases are a match to TRBD1. Germline trimming cut 3 bases from V and 1 base from J; bases unmatched to any gene: 6. Looked up from germline, CDR1 is MNHEY and CDR2 is SMNVEV (reference sequence). This CDR3 spans 16 amino acids. CDR3 nucleotide sequence: TGTGCCAGCAGTTTTTTCCAGGGGGCCCGCACAGATACGCAGTATTTT. Amino acids: CASSFFQGARTDTQYF.

This clone was observed a single time. This chain links TRBV27 with TRBJ2-6; perhaps TRBD1 as D (7 bases). With 1 base removed from V and 0 bases from J, the gap between germline ends came to 13 bases. The CDR3 totals 18 residues. Germline CDR1 is MNHEY and CDR2 is SMNVEV (reference sequence). The CDR3 DNA is TGTGCCAGCAGTTTATGGACAGGACTACCCTCTGGGGCCAACGTCCTGACTTTC. This codes for CASSLWTGLPSGANVLTF.

V usage is TRBV19 and J usage is TRBJ2-3; 7 bases are a match to TRBD2. Germline V CDR1 and CDR2: LNHDA, SQIVND (reference sequence). The ends lost 6 bases at V and 3 bases at J; junction bases unmatched: 9. CDR3 length: 15 residues. The CDR3 bases are TGTGCCAGTAGCCCAAAGCGGGAAAGGACAGATACGCAGTATTTT. It encodes CASSPKRERTDTQYF.

The chain is built from TRBV7-9 and TRBJ2-7; tentatively, D is TRBD2 (6 bases). The CDR3 is 12 amino acids. Germline loops: CDR1 SEHNR, CDR2 FQNEAQ (reference sequence). V gave up 5 bases and J gave up 7 bases, with 12 bases separating them. Here the CDR3 DNA reads TGTGCCAGCAGCCAACCCGGGAGTGAGCAGTACTTC. It is translated as CASSQPGSEQYF. Variable domain in full (rest from reference TRBV7-9 and TRBJ2-7): DTGVSQNPRHKITKRGQNVTFRCDPISEHNRLYWYRQTLGQGPEFLTYFQNEAQLEKSRLLSDRFSAERPKGSFSTLEIQRTEQGDSAMYLCASSQPGSEQYFGPGTRLTVT.

This clone was seen a few times. Other nucleotide sequences in the sample specify the same CDR3. V is TRBV28 and J is TRBJ1-5; no clear D. Per the germline V gene, CDR1 is MDHEN and CDR2 is SYDVKM. CDR3 length equals 12 residues. Trimming cost V 6 bases and J 0 bases, with 3 bases left between them. DNA of the CDR3: TGTGCCAGCAGCCGTAGCAATCAGCCCCAGCATTTT. It codes for CASSRSNQPQHF.

The CDR3 DNA reads TGTGCCAGCAGCTTACATGGCGGGAGGGCAGGAGATACGCAGTATTTT. Its translation is CASSLHGGRAGDTQYF. This chain uses TRBV7-3 with TRBJ2-3; 9 bases are a match to TRBD2. Losses at the gene ends were 2 bases for V and 5 bases for J; bases not matched to a gene: 8. The CDR3 contains 16 residues. Germline assignment: CDR1 SGHTA and CDR2 FQGTGA.

The J gene is TRBJ1-4, the V gene TRBV6-6, with 7 bases matching TRBD1. The CDR3 sequence is 15 residues long. J gave up 0 bases and V 7 bases, and 5 bases lay outside the gene matches. Germline lookup yields CDR1 MNHNY and CDR2 SVGAGI (reference sequence). CDR3 sequence: CASNDRAATNEKLFF. The CDR3 coding sequence is TGTGCCAGCAATGACAGGGCCGCAACTAATGAAAAACTGTTTTTT.

This chain uses TRBV28 with TRBJ1-3; possible D gene TRBD1, 6 bases. The CDR3 is 16 residues long. Germline assignment: CDR1 MDHEN and CDR2 SYDVKM. Between the trimmed V and J ends, which lost 4 bases and 4 bases, there was a span of 17 bases. CDR3 region: CASSYPTGSVGNTIYF. The CDR3 region has the DNA TGTGCCAGCAGTTACCCGACAGGTTCAGTAGGAAACACCATATATTTT. Filled out from reference TRBV28 and TRBJ1-3, the complete variable domain reads DVKVTQSSRYLVKRTGEKVFLECVQDMDHENMFWYRQDPGLGLRLIYFSYDVKMKEKGDIPEGYSVSREKKERFSLILESASTNQTSMYLCASSYPTGSVGNTIYFGEGSWLTVV.

The CDR3 is CASSSDPGGYEQYF. The CDR3 DNA reads as TGTGCCAGCAGCTCGGATCCGGGCGGCTACGAGCAGTACTTC. The chain carries TRBV7-2 and TRBJ2-7; D not certain. The CDR3 totals 14 residues. CDR1 and CDR2 (germline): SGHTA, FQGNSA. Trimming left V 4 bases short and J 3 bases short, with 13 bases between.

In the case of this clone: Other DNA sequences of this sample code for an identical CDR3. The rearrangement joins TRBV7-3 to TRBJ2-1; 9 nucleotides match TRBD2. After removal of 4 bases from V and 3 bases from J, the junction contained 7 bases not matched to a gene. The germline gives CDR1 SGHTA, CDR2 FQGTGA. The CDR3 covers 16 residues. The CDR3 loop reads CASSSGGTSSYNEQFF. For the CDR3, the DNA is TGTGCCAGCAGCTCCGGAGGGACTAGCAGCTACAATGAGCAGTTCTTC.

V is TRBV9 and J is TRBJ1-4; D is uncertain. Trimming removed 2 bases at V and 13 bases at J, with 15 bases between. This CDR3 is 13 amino acids long. Germline V gene data show CDR1 as SGDLS and CDR2 as YYNGEE. CDR3 loop: CASSVRPGSGLFF. The DNA of the CDR3 is TGTGCCAGCAGCGTCCGTCCCGGTTCGGGACTGTTTTTT.

The CDR3 coding sequence is TGTGCCAGCAGCCCCGGGACTAGCGGGAGGTGGAATGAGCAGTTCTTC. This codes for CASSPGTSGRWNEQFF. This chain links TRBV5-4 with TRBJ2-1; 15 nucleotides line up with TRBD2. CDR1 SGHNT and CDR2 YYREEE come from the germline V gene (reference sequence). The CDR3 is 16 residues long. V dropped 4 bases and J dropped 7; count of bases not matched to a gene: 6.

This chain uses TRBV27 with TRBJ1-5; D is unclear. The CDR3 has 13 residues. The germline V and J ends were trimmed by 7 bases and 2 bases, with 9 bases remaining between them. The germline V gene encodes CDR1 MNHEY and CDR2 SMNVEV (reference sequence). CDR3 sequence (DNA): TGTGCCAGCACCCCGCGAGGCAATCAGCCCCAGCATTTT. Translated, it gives CASTPRGNQPQHF.

The chain recombines TRBV18 with TRBJ1-5; the match to TRBD1 covers 8 bases. The CDR3 is 14 residues long. Losses at the gene ends were 1 base for V and 6 bases for J; bases not matched to a gene: 2. CDR1 KGHSH and CDR2 LQKENI come from the germline V gene. The CDR3 DNA reads TGTGCCAGCTCACCACAGACAGGGGCTCAGCCCCAGCATTTT. Amino acid sequence: CASSPQTGAQPQHF.